This T cell receptor beta chain is drawn from a study of patients and donors after allogeneic stem cell transplantation. TCRdb reprocessed the RT-PCR reads with MiXCR, giving one entry per CDR3 protein. The table has about a million distinct CDR3 sequences, about a sixth seen once. This clonotype was seen more than once but under ten times. The V and J ends lost 3 bases and 4 bases, in that order; junction bases with no gene match: 7. Germline values: CDR1 SGHRS, CDR2 YFSETQ. The length of the CDR3 is 17 residues. This sequence joins TRBV5-1 and TRBJ2-1; 13 positions agree with TRBD2. The sequence derives from a human donor who was either an allogeneic HSCT recipient or a stem cell or donor lymphocyte infusion donor (not recorded which). It is not recorded whose cells these are; they may come from a transplant donor. Source material: blood, either unsorted or a sorted T cell fraction (not recorded which). CDR3 in amino acids: CASSSGTSGRAYNEQFF. The CDR3 bases are TGCGCCAGCAGCTCGGGTACTAGCGGGAGGGCATACAATGAGCAGTTCTTC.